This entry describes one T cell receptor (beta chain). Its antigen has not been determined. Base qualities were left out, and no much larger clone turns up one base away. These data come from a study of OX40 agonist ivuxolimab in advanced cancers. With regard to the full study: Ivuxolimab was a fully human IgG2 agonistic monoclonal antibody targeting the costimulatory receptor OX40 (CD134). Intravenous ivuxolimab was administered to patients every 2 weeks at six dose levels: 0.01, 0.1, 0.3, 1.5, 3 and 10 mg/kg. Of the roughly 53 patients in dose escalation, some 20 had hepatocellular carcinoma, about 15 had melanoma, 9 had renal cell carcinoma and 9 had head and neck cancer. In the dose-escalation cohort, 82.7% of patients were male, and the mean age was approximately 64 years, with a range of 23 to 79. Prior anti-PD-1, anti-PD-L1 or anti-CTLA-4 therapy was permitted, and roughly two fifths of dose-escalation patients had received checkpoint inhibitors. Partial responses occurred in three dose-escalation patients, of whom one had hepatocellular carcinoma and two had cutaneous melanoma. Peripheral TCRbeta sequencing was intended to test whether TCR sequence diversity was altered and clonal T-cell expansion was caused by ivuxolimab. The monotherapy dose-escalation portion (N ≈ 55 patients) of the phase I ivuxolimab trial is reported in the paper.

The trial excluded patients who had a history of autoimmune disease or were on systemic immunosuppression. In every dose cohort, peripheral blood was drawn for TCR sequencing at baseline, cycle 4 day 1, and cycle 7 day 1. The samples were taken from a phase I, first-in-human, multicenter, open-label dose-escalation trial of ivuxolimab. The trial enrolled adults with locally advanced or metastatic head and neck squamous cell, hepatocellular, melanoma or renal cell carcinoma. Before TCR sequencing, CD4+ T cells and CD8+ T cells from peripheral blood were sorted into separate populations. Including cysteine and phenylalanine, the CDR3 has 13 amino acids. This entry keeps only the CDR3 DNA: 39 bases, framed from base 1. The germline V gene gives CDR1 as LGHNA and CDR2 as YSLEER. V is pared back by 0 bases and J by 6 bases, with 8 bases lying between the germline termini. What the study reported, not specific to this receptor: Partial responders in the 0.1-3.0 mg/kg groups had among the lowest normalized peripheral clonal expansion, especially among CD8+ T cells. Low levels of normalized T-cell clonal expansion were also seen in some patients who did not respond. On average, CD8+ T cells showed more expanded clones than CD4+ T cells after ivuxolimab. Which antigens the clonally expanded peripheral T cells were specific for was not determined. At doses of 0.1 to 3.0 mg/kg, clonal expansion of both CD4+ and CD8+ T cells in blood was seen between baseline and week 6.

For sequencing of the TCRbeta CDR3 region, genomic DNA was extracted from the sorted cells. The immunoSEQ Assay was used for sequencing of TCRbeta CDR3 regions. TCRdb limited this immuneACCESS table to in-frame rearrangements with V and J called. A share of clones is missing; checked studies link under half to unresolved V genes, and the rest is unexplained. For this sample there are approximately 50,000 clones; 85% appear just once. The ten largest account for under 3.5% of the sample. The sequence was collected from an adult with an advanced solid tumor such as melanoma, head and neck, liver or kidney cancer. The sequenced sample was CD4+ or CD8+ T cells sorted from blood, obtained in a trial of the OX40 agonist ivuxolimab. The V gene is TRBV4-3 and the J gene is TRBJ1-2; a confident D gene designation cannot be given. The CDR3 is CASSQDGQNGYTF. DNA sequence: TGCGCCAGCAGCCAAGATGGGCAGAATGGCTACACCTTC.